This TCR beta chain was captured by sequencing in a study of tumor-infiltrating lymphocytes in oesophageal squamous cell carcinoma. TCRdb reanalysed the PCR reads using MiXCR and keeps one entry per CDR3 protein. The repertoire holds just under 20,000 distinct CDR3 sequences, approximately 40% seen once, with roughly 12% in the top ten. This clonotype was seen many times. The CDR3 is 13 residues long. Germline V gene data show CDR1 as ENHRY and CDR2 as SYGVKD. Trimming at V came to 6 bases and at J to 2 bases, leaving 3 bases not matched to a gene. The source of this sequence is a male donor with esophageal squamous cell carcinoma. Sequenced: normal esophageal tissue next to the tumor. V usage is TRBV10-3 and J usage is TRBJ2-7; 8 nucleotides line up with TRBD1. The CDR3 DNA is TGTGCCATCAGGGCGACAGGGGCCTACGAGCAGTACTTC. This encodes CAIRATGAYEQYF.